These T cell receptor beta chains were read from a single sample in a study of beta chain features in type 1 diabetes. Repertoires were generated with immunoSEQ multiplex PCR, while TCRdb's copy carries only in-frame clones and drops some. The table includes about 140,000 clones, roughly 10% detected once. The material sequenced was central memory CD4+ T cells from blood. The origin of the receptors is a woman between 40 and 55 years old in good health. The conserved cysteine and the conserved F or W are not part of the CDR3 here.

v_gene: TRBV2
CDR3aa: ASSRQGVEQPQH

v_gene: TRBV19
CDR3aa: ASQVGLAGGLAYNEQF

v_gene: TRBV6-1
CDR3aa: ASSIQGAITDTQY

v_gene: TRBV7-2
CDR3aa: ASSLVSQVGETQY

v_gene: TRBV6-1
CDR3aa: ASSVLGIPYNEQF

v_gene: TRBV19
CDR3aa: ASSRDFYNEQF

v_gene: TRBV2
CDR3aa: ASSVDSNTEAF

v_gene: TRBV5-6
CDR3aa: ASSSDPSASYNEQF

v_gene: TRBV5-1
CDR3aa: ASSLGLGTDQETQY

v_gene: TRBV2
CDR3aa: ASSERDVGQPQH

v_gene: TRBV5-1
CDR3aa: ASSLQQMNTEAF

v_gene: TRBV6-1
CDR3aa: ASSAFGGDGVREKLF

v_gene: TRBV5-1
CDR3aa: ASSLVQGAYEQY

v_gene: TRBV5-4
CDR3aa: ACGSAHNEQF

v_gene: TRBV7-2
CDR3aa: ASSLAGTGVGYT

v_gene: TRBV14
CDR3aa: ASSRGSNEKLF

v_gene: TRBV5-1
CDR3aa: ASSQGELSDTQY

v_gene: TRBV12-5
CDR3aa: ASGLVRSTDTQY

v_gene: TRBV6-5
CDR3aa: ASRRNTGELF

v_gene: TRBV9
CDR3aa: ASSVRGGPSWNEQF

v_gene: TRBV7-9
CDR3aa: ASSSQGNEQF

v_gene: TRBV2
CDR3aa: ASSEVGTGGFGELF

v_gene: TRBV19
CDR3aa: ASSIARGTEAF

v_gene: TRBV19
CDR3aa: ASVQGGDGYT

v_gene: TRBV6-6
CDR3aa: ASSRERSSGNTIY

v_gene: TRBV15
CDR3aa: ATSGGGTDTQY

v_gene: TRBV5-1
CDR3aa: ASGTGGTDTQY

v_gene: TRBV7-9
CDR3aa: ASSLPDSGWAF

v_gene: TRBV9
CDR3aa: ASSVSGNTGELF

v_gene: TRBV5-1
CDR3aa: ASSWRDTQY

v_gene: TRBV10-1
CDR3aa: ASSNDRGGTEAF

v_gene: TRBV9
CDR3aa: ASSVTGGSTDTQY

v_gene: TRBV5-1
CDR3aa: ASSPGQGALEQY

v_gene: TRBV18
CDR3aa: ASSPPTGTGANVLT

v_gene: TRBV27
CDR3aa: ASSSTGFSNQPQH

v_gene: TRBV11-2
CDR3aa: ASSSPPGRSLGELF

v_gene: TRBV7-2
CDR3aa: ASRLTSGEETQY

v_gene: TRBV5-1
CDR3aa: ASSTGTPSGANVLT

v_gene: TRBV7-2
CDR3aa: ASSFSRGSYEQY

v_gene: TRBV5-1
CDR3aa: ASSQRDVQPQH

v_gene: TRBV7-2
CDR3aa: ASSPSGGNTGELF

v_gene: TRBV4-3
CDR3aa: ASSQGTRGEETQY

v_gene: TRBV5-4
CDR3aa: ASSQDRFTDTQY

v_gene: TRBV6-5
CDR3aa: ASQGVLGEQY

v_gene: TRBV25-1
CDR3aa: ASSSNWGLRGNTIY

v_gene: TRBV7-8
CDR3aa: ASSLGRQRANQPQH

v_gene: TRBV7-9
CDR3aa: ASSERQETMSGYT

v_gene: TRBV21-1
CDR3aa: ASSPRSGGAYEQY

v_gene: TRBV18
CDR3aa: ASSPVNTGELF

v_gene: TRBV15
CDR3aa: ATSLTHSTDTQY

v_gene: TRBV2
CDR3aa: ATSGTPYEQY

v_gene: TRBV6-4
CDR3aa: ASSPLGGNTEAF

v_gene: TRBV27
CDR3aa: ASSLSGRVSTDTQY

v_gene: TRBV18
CDR3aa: ASSPPTGPGEPQH

v_gene: TRBV27
CDR3aa: ASSPLWDRVANQPQH

v_gene: TRBV11-3
CDR3aa: ASSPTGVYNEQF

v_gene: TRBV2
CDR3aa: ASKKEGALMNTGELF

v_gene: TRBV2
CDR3aa: ASRDRARGEQY

v_gene: TRBV11-3
CDR3aa: ASSLGLAGGNEQF